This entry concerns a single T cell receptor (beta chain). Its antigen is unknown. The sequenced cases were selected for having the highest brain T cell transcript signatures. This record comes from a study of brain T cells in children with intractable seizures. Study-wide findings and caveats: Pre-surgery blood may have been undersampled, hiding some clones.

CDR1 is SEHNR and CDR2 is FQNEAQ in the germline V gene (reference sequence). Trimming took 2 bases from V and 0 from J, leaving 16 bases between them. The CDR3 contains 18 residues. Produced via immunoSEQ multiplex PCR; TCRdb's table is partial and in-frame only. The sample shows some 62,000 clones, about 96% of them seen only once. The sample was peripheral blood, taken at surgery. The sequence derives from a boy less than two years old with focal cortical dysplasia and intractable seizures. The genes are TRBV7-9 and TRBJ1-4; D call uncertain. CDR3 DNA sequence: TGTGCCAGCAGCTTATTGGTCGAGATATTTGCAACTAATGAAAAACTGTTTTTT. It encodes CASSLLVEIFATNEKLFF.